This T cell receptor (beta chain) came from a study of post-analysis software for immune sequencing data. Turning to the study itself: The study covered relapsing-remitting, secondary progressive and progressive-relapsing courses of multiple sclerosis.

Note on this clonotype: The target antigen is unknown.

The TCR beta cDNA libraries contained unique molecular identifiers. A population of about 0.85 to 11 million T cells gave rise to about half a million cDNA molecules. Each CDR3 protein is one row after TCRdb ran MiXCR on the PCR reads. This table has some 800,000 distinct CDR3 sequences, under 60% appearing once. Overall study findings and caveats: Strong same-batch co-clustering of samples appeared with F measure clustering. Roughly 5 TRBV segments were significantly more frequent in patients than in controls. TRBV5-6, TRBV5-1 and TRBV20-1 were among these segments. Controls showed significantly higher normalized Chao1 diversity than did multiple sclerosis patients.

J was trimmed by 8 bases and V by 4 bases; bases with no gene match: 14. The CDR3 has 17 amino acids. Germline V CDR1 and CDR2: SGHRS, YFSETQ. V usage is TRBV5-1 and J usage is TRBJ2-1, with 11 bases that match TRBD2. The TCR was taken from a girl between 5 and 17 years old with multiple sclerosis. The material sequenced was blood. CDR3 loop: CASSRKKLAGAADEQFF. The CDR3 nucleotides read TGCGCCAGCAGCCGAAAAAAACTAGCGGGAGCCGCGGATGAGCAGTTCTTC.